This is a list of T cell receptor beta chains from one sample in a study of CD8 T cells in ankylosing spondylitis. TCRdb re-called the 5' RACE reads through MiXCR, storing one row per CDR3 protein. The sample lists approximately 250,000 distinct CDR3 sequences, about 10% occurring once. The specimen sequenced was blood, either unsorted or a sorted T cell fraction (not recorded which). The receptor source for this set is a male donor with ankylosing spondylitis or in good health (not recorded which). Each CDR3 is given with its conserved first and last residue. The order of the fields is D gene, V gene, J gene, CDR3 length, CDR3 protein. D genes are given only for firm matches.

-,TRBV20-1,TRBJ2-3,14,CSASFGGSTDTQYF
TRBD2,TRBV5-1,TRBJ2-3,14,CASSATSGTDTQYF
TRBD1,TRBV30,TRBJ1-6,16,CAWRGTGGTYNSPLHF
-,TRBV5-1,TRBJ2-5,14,CASSLIRGGETQYF
TRBD2,TRBV10-3,TRBJ2-3,16,CAISESAGGSTDTQYF
-,TRBV4-1,TRBJ2-3,17,CASSQDRVDYSTDTQYF
-,TRBV7-6,TRBJ2-2,15,CASSPTLGAAGELFF
TRBD2,TRBV20-1,TRBJ2-2,14,CSATGGLNTGELFF
-,TRBV3-1,TRBJ2-1,13,CASSPSRRGEQFF
TRBD2,TRBV10-3,TRBJ2-1,18,CAISEILAGGSPGNEQFF